This TCR beta chain was found in a study of radiotherapy plus CTLA-4 blockade in lung cancer. Study-wide findings and caveats: Some TCR clones had been derived from tumors. These clones expanded in peripheral blood after radiotherapy plus ipilimumab.

The CDR3 sequence is 17 residues long. Germline V CDR1 and CDR2: LGHNA, YNFKEQ. J was trimmed by 1 base and V by 4 bases; bases with no gene match: 10. The method was immunoSEQ multiplex PCR; TCRdb's version includes in-frame clones alone and lacks a portion of them. The data show 100,000 to 150,000 clones, more than 65% seen once. Receiving focal radiation plus CTLA-4 blockade with ipilimumab were patients who had chemo-refractory metastatic non-small-cell lung cancer. With regard to this clone: What it binds is unknown.

The source material was peripheral blood, sampled from a patient treated with radiotherapy plus ipilimumab. The chain employs TRBV4-2 and TRBJ2-5; 9 bases map to TRBD2. This receptor was identified in a human donor with non-small cell lung cancer who had a partial response to radiotherapy plus ipilimumab. The CDR3 sequence is CASSPLAGGRGQETQYF. The CDR3 DNA reads TGTGCCAGCAGCCCACTAGCGGGCGGGAGGGGCCAAGAGACCCAGTACTTC.